This TCR beta chain derives from a study of identical twins. TCRdb redid the calling of the 5' RACE reads with MiXCR, one entry per CDR3 protein. Here the sample spans approximately 530,000 distinct CDR3 sequences, approximately 20% being singletons. The same sample was also used in a study of yellow fever vaccine responses in identical twins.

The sequenced sample consisted of CD4+ T cells sorted from blood. The source of this sequence is a woman younger than 35 in good health.

Here the CDR3 DNA reads TGCGCCAGCAGCTCCCGAGGTAGCGGGGTTACCCCAAGGACCGGGGAGCTGTTTTTT. This gives the protein CASSSRGSGVTPRTGELFF. The chain links TRBV5-1 to TRBJ2-2; 8 nucleotides align to TRBD2. The germline V gene has CDR1 SGHRS and CDR2 YFSETQ. The CDR3 runs 19 residues. Trimming at V came to 3 bases and at J to 5 bases, leaving 18 bases not matched to a gene. The whole variable domain, remainder taken from reference TRBV5-1 and TRBJ2-2, is KAGVTQTPRYLIKTRGQQVTLSCSPISGHRSVSWYQQTPGQGLQFLFEYFSETQRNKGNFPGRFSGRQFSNSRSEMNVSTLELGDSALYLCASSSRGSGVTPRTGELFFGEGSRLTVL.